These 22 T cell receptor beta chains were sequenced from one sample in a study of blood T cell repertoires in COVID-19. Repertoires were generated with immunoSEQ multiplex PCR, while TCRdb's copy carries only in-frame clones and drops some. This sample has tens of thousands of clones, with 75% to 90% found just once. The material sequenced was peripheral blood. The receptors shown here come from a woman of 80 years or more with acute or convalescent COVID-19.

The chain has TRBV1 and TRBJ2-7; whether TRBD2, the table's D call, matches the DNA was not checked. TRBV1 is an annotated pseudogene. The CDR3 runs 17 residues. The CDR3 DNA reads TGCACCAGCAGCCAAGATTGGACTAGCGGGGTAACCTACGAGCAGTACTTC. Protein product: CTSSQDWTSGVTYEQYF.

The J gene is TRBJ2-5, the V gene TRBV9, with D perhaps TRBD2 (6 bases). There are 14 residues in the CDR3. Trimming cost V 4 bases and J 4 bases, with 14 bases left between them. From germline, CDR1 is SGDLS and CDR2 YYNGEE. The CDR3 coding sequence is TGTGCCAGCAGCCGCACGGAGGGTCGAGAGACCCAGTACTTC. It specifies CASSRTEGRETQYF.

The chain links TRBV5-1 to TRBJ2-7; D is perhaps TRBD1 or TRBD2 (7 bases each). Germline V CDR1 and CDR2: SGHRS, YFSETQ. The V end was cut by 4 bases, the J end by 3 bases, with 17 bases between. The CDR3 totals 15 residues. CDR3 sequence (DNA): TGCGCCAGCAGCCTGGGGGGGACAGAAGTCTACGAGCAGTACTTC. It encodes CASSLGGTEVYEQYF.

J is TRBJ2-7 and V is TRBV7-9, with no clear D. The CDR3 consists of 15 residues. V was pared by 1 base and J by 5 bases, with 15 bases between. The germline V gene encodes CDR1 SEHNR and CDR2 FQNEAQ (reference sequence). The DNA of the CDR3 is TGTGCCAGCAGCTTAGGTATTGTCGCGGTAGACGAGCAGTACTTC. Translation: CASSLGIVAVDEQYF.

The chain combines TRBV7-9 with TRBJ1-6; maybe TRBD1 (6 bases). Trimming stripped 2 bases from V and 9 bases from J, with 11 bases between. Germline CDR1 is SEHNR and CDR2 is FQNEAQ (reference sequence). The CDR3 covers 14 residues. The CDR3 sequence is CASSLRDKGSPLHF. The CDR3 nucleotides read TGTGCCAGCAGCTTACGGGACAAAGGTTCACCCCTCCACTTT.

The gene calls are TRBV11-3 and TRBJ1-6; TRBD1 agrees at 7 bases. The J segment lost 1 base and the V segment lost 2 bases, leaving 5 bases of the junction unmatched. The CDR3 spans 17 residues. Germline V gene data show CDR1 as SGHNT and CDR2 as YENEEA. The DNA for the CDR3 is TGTGCCAGCAGCTTACCTAACAGGGGTTCCTATAATTCACCCCTCCACTTT. It translates to CASSLPNRGSYNSPLHF.

CDR3 residues: CATSDLGSTGFKETQYF. For the CDR3, the DNA is TGTGCCACCAGTGATTTGGGCTCTACAGGATTTAAAGAGACCCAGTACTTC. V gene TRBV24-1 combines with J gene TRBJ2-5; tentative D call: TRBD1 (5 bases). Trimming pared 0 bases from V and 3 bases from J, leaving 16 bases between. Germline CDR1 reads KGHDR; CDR2 reads SFDVKD. The CDR3 consists of 17 residues.

The V call is TRBV27, the J call TRBJ2-7; 11 bases are shared with TRBD1. From germline, CDR1 is MNHEY and CDR2 SMNVEV (reference sequence). This CDR3 has 15 residues. The ends lost 3 bases at V and 6 bases at J; junction bases unmatched: 7. DNA of the CDR3: TGTGCCAGCAGTTTGAGAGGACAGGGGGCTGGCGAGCAGTACTTC. Amino acids: CASSLRGQGAGEQYF.

The chain uses TRBV29-1 and TRBJ2-2; D is unresolved. Per the germline V gene, CDR1 is SQVTM and CDR2 is ANQGSEA. The CDR3 runs 12 residues. The germline V and J ends were trimmed by 4 bases and 2 bases, with 5 bases remaining between them. The DNA of the CDR3 is TGCAGCGTTGTACAAAACACCGGGGAGCTGTTTTTT. Protein product: CSVVQNTGELFF.

This chain joins TRBV7-6 and TRBJ2-3, with TRBD2 matching 9 bases. The CDR3 spans 16 residues. V shed 4 bases and J 0 bases; nucleotides not matched to a gene: 5. Germline V gene lookup returns CDR1 SGHVS and CDR2 FNYEAQ. CDR3 DNA: TGTGCCAGCAGCTCACGACTAGCGGCTAGCACAGATACGCAGTATTTT. It specifies CASSSRLAASTDTQYF.

The J gene is TRBJ2-4, the V gene TRBV7-2, with TRBD2 matching over 7 bases. The germline CDR1 and CDR2 sequences are SGHTA and FQGNSA. CDR3 length equals 14 residues. V shed 3 bases, J shed 1 base, and the junction held 0 bases outside the gene matches. This chain's CDR3 is CASSLGGAKNIQYF. DNA for the CDR3: TGTGCCAGCAGCTTGGGGGGGGCCAAAAACATTCAGTACTTC.

CDR3 residues: CASSVSVPRTGLETQYF. CDR3 DNA sequence: TGTGCCAGCAGTGTCTCCGTCCCGCGGACAGGGTTGGAGACCCAGTACTTC. The chain combines TRBV6-1 with TRBJ2-5; TRBD1 matches 8 bases. The CDR3 is 17 amino acids. V dropped 4 bases and J dropped 5; count of bases not matched to a gene: 15. CDR1 and CDR2 from the germline V gene are MNHNS and SASEGT.

The V and J genes are TRBV6-6 and TRBJ1-6; D gene ambiguous. CDR3 length: 11 amino acids. V was pared by 7 bases and J by 13 bases, with 11 bases between. Germline CDR1 reads MNHNY; CDR2 reads SVGAGI (reference sequence). For the CDR3, the DNA is TGTGCCAGCATGGAGGTCCCCCCCCTCCACTTT. Residues: CASMEVPPLHF.

The chain links TRBV10-3 to TRBJ1-6; 7 nucleotides match TRBD1. Per germline, CDR1 ENHRY and CDR2 SYGVKD. With 4 bases clipped from V and 6 bases from J, the junction kept 12 bases outside the gene matches. CDR3 length: 17 residues. The DNA for the CDR3 is TGTGCCATCAGTGGGCTAACAGGGGCTGGGGGTAATTCACCCCTCCACTTT. Translating it yields CAISGLTGAGGNSPLHF.

The chain employs TRBV6-5 and TRBJ1-2; 9 nucleotides agree with TRBD1. With V trimmed by 7 bases and J by 8 bases, 14 bases remained unmatched. The CDR3 consists of 15 residues. Looked up from germline, CDR1 is MNHEY and CDR2 is SVGAGI. The CDR3 nucleotides are TGTGCCAGCACAGAACTACAGGGGGCGTATCACGGCTACACCTTC. This translates into CASTELQGAYHGYTF.

This sequence joins TRBV10-2 and TRBJ1-2, with 7 bases aligning to TRBD1. The length of the CDR3 is 14 residues. The junction had 7 bases not matched to a gene; V was cut back by 3 bases and J by 6 bases. Germline values: CDR1 WSHSY, CDR2 SAAADI. The CDR3 loop reads CASSDAGGRHGYTF. The DNA of the CDR3 is TGCGCCAGCAGTGACGCAGGGGGGCGGCATGGCTACACCTTC.

This chain connects TRBV10-3 to TRBJ2-1; 8 bases line up with TRBD1. CDR1 is ENHRY and CDR2 is SYGVKD in the germline V gene. The CDR3 loop spans 15 amino acids. Trimming at V came to 6 bases and at J to 0 bases, leaving 4 bases not matched to a gene. The chain's CDR3 is CAIRGQGPSYNEQFF. The CDR3 coding sequence is TGTGCCATCAGAGGACAGGGTCCCTCCTACAATGAGCAGTTCTTC.

The CDR3 DNA follows: TGTGCCAGCAGCTCAAATACAGGGTACACTGAAGCTTTCTTT. Protein: CASSSNTGYTEAFF. V is TRBV7-8 and J is TRBJ1-1; D may be TRBD1 (6 bases). The CDR3 extends over 14 amino acids. CDR1 is SGHVS and CDR2 is FQNEAQ in the germline V gene. The V end was cut by 4 bases, the J end by 3 bases, with 12 bases between.

The V gene is TRBV9, the J gene TRBJ2-1; the match to TRBD2 covers 8 bases. Germline values: CDR1 SGDLS, CDR2 YYNGEE. Trimming took 0 bases from V and 2 from J; bases not matched to a gene: 7. This CDR3 is built from 17 residues. The CDR3 DNA follows: TGTGCCAGCAGCGTAGGCCTAGCGGGCTCCACCTACAATGAGCAGTTCTTC. This sequence encodes CASSVGLAGSTYNEQFF.

The chain links TRBV15 to TRBJ2-5, with 8 bases that match TRBD2. CDR1 and CDR2 from the germline V gene are LNHNV and YYDKDF (reference sequence). V shed 7 bases, J shed 4 bases, and the junction held 5 bases outside the gene matches. The CDR3 is made up of 13 amino acids. CDR3: CATTSGGGETQYF. CDR3 bases: TGTGCCACCACCAGCGGGGGAGGAGAGACCCAGTACTTC.

This chain connects TRBV18 to TRBJ1-6; D remains ambiguous. The germline gives CDR1 KGHSH, CDR2 LQKENI. The CDR3 consists of 15 residues. The V gene lost 0 bases and the J gene lost 9 bases, with 12 bases spanning the gap. The CDR3 nucleotides read TGTGCCAGCTCACCACCGAACGGGAACCTTTCACCCCTCCACTTT. The encoded protein is CASSPPNGNLSPLHF.

The CDR3 sequence is CASSYIAQTAYNSPLHF. CDR3 DNA sequence: TGTGCCAGCAGTTATATCGCCCAGACAGCATATAATTCACCCCTCCACTTT. The V call is TRBV6-2 or TRBV6-3, the J call TRBJ1-6, with a tentative D call TRBD1 (5 bases). Germline V gene sequence: CDR1 MNHEY, CDR2 SVGEGT. V lost 3 bases to trimming and J lost 4 bases, with 16 bases between them. The CDR3 is made up of 17 amino acids.